This TCR beta chain stems from a study of post-analysis software for immune sequencing data. This clonotype is medium-sized. No antigen is known for it. Sequencing libraries made from TCR beta cDNA carried unique molecular identifiers. TCRdb analysed the PCR reads with MiXCR anew, one entry per CDR3 protein. The sample consists of approximately 180,000 distinct CDR3 sequences, approximately 30% of them appearing once. Overall study findings and caveats: Compared against controls, patients with multiple sclerosis displayed significantly lower normalized Chao1 diversity.

This clonotype originated in a girl aged 5 to 17 with multiple sclerosis. Sequencing was carried out using blood.

CDR3 loop: CSVDKSKKTQYF. In DNA, the CDR3 is TGCAGCGTTGATAAATCAAAGAAGACCCAGTACTTC. The chain is built from TRBV29-1 and TRBJ2-5; D remains ambiguous. Germline CDR1 and CDR2: SQVTM and ANQGSEA. The CDR3 consists of 12 residues. The ends were cut back, 3 bases at V and 6 bases at J, with 11 bases in the middle.